The clone carrying this TCR beta chain showed up many times. Time point described: persistent/refractory GD, antithyroid drugs over 5 years with positive TRAb. The TCR library used RNA extracted from PBMCs. This specimen belongs to a study of regulatory T cells in long-lasting Graves disease. Relying on iRepertoire HTBI primers and Arm-PCR of CDR3 regions, the team built TCR beta libraries. Each CDR3 protein gets one entry after TCRdb re-called the multiplex PCR reads with MiXCR. The table lists about half a million distinct CDR3 sequences, 22% of them singletons, with around 14% in the top ten. Germline lookup yields CDR1 MGHDK and CDR2 SYGVNS. V gave up 4 bases and J gave up 3 bases; unmatched junction bases: 8. This CDR3 region has 16 residues.

This clonotype was obtained from a female donor with Graves disease. The rearrangement uses TRBV25-1 and TRBJ1-2, with 10 bases identical to TRBD1. Sequenced here: peripheral blood mononuclear cells (PBMCs), sampled when the disease was refractory, from a patient treated with antithyroid drugs. The chain's CDR3 is CASSGWTGTGDYGYTF. Here the CDR3 DNA reads TGTGCCAGCAGTGGTTGGACCGGGACAGGGGACTATGGCTACACCTTC.